This entry lists 21 T cell receptor beta chains sequenced from one sample in a study of shared clonotypes between healthy human individuals. The data were produced by immunoSEQ multiplex PCR, yet TCRdb's version contains in-frame clones alone and is incomplete. The sample has 400,000 to 500,000 clones, around 79% seen once. Sequences were obtained from PBMCs. Receptors originate from a woman aged 40 to 50 in good health. Some clones in this sample may be carry-over from other donors' samples.

Turning to this clone: In the same sample, other DNA sequences code for this CDR3. The gene calls are TRBV15 and TRBJ1-5; D uncertain. This CDR3 region has 13 residues. Germline CDR1 reads LNHNV; CDR2 reads YYDKDF (reference sequence). Between the trimmed V and J ends, which lost 4 bases and 7 bases, there was a span of 11 bases. The CDR3 DNA reads as TGTGCCACCAGCACAGGCGGAGGGCAGCCCCAGCATTTT. Its protein is CATSTGGGQPQHF.

V gene TRBV19 combines with J gene TRBJ2-5; 8 bases map to TRBD1. This CDR3 has 16 amino acids. The germline V gene encodes CDR1 LNHDA and CDR2 SQIVND (reference sequence). Unmatched junction bases numbered 5, after V lost 1 base and J lost 1 base. In nucleotides, the CDR3 is TGTGCCAGTAGTATAGGCGGGACAGGCATCCAAGAGACCCAGTACTTC. It is translated as CASSIGGTGIQETQYF.

The V gene is TRBV15, the J gene TRBJ2-5, with 8 bases fitting TRBD2. The CDR3 sequence is 15 residues long. From germline, CDR1 is LNHNV and CDR2 YYDKDF (reference sequence). The trim removed 4 bases at V and 5 bases at J, leaving 9 bases unmatched. The CDR3 reads CATSNRREGRETQYF. In nucleotides, the CDR3 is TGTGCCACCAGCAACCGACGGGAGGGCCGTGAGACCCAGTACTTC.

The chain carries TRBV6-1 and TRBJ1-2, with TRBD1 identical over 7 bases. The CDR3 has 15 residues. Unmatched junction bases numbered 6, after V lost 3 bases and J lost 2 bases. Looked up from germline, CDR1 is MNHNS and CDR2 is SASEGT. The CDR3 nucleotides read TGTGCCAGCAGTGAGGCACCGGGACAGAACTATGGCTACACCTTC. It translates to CASSEAPGQNYGYTF.

The chain uses TRBV5-6 and TRBJ2-7; D is perhaps TRBD2 (5 bases). V lost 0 bases, J lost 4 bases, and 14 bases lay in between. The V gene's germline CDR1 is SGHDT and CDR2 YYEEEE. This CDR3 has 15 amino acids. DNA of the CDR3: TGTGCCAGCAGCTTGGCTCCGGGAACTTTTTACGAGCAGTACTTC. Translated, it gives CASSLAPGTFYEQYF.

To note about this clone: A far larger clone lies a single base away; this is likely a read error. The chain couples TRBV4-1 to TRBJ2-6, with 10 positions matching TRBD1. Germline V gene data show CDR1 as MGHRA and CDR2 as YSYEKL. The ends lost 4 bases at V and 0 bases at J; junction bases unmatched: 18. This CDR3 has 22 amino acids. The CDR3 spells CASSLGTGQGVVVISGANVLTF. CDR3 DNA sequence: TGCGCCAGCAGCCTGGGTACAGGACAGGGGGTGGTCGTAATCTCTGGGGCCAACGTCCTGACTTTC.

This clone was seen ten or more times. This sequence joins TRBV28 and TRBJ2-3; 11 positions agree with TRBD1. The CDR3 contains 15 residues. CDR1 and CDR2 (germline): MDHEN, SYDVKM. The junction had 9 bases not matched to a gene; V was cut back by 6 bases and J by 7 bases. CDR3 region: CASSQRTGGAHTQYF. CDR3 DNA sequence: TGTGCCAGCAGCCAAAGGACAGGGGGCGCGCATACGCAGTATTTT.

V and J are TRBV7-3 and TRBJ2-1; D is ambiguous. From germline, CDR1 is SGHTA and CDR2 FQGTGA. The CDR3 has 18 amino acids. Trimming removed 1 base from V and 3 bases from J, with 19 bases in between. CDR3 amino acids: CASSLNAGSRIFYNEQFF. The CDR3 nucleotides read TGTGCCAGCAGCTTAAACGCCGGGTCTAGAATCTTCTACAATGAGCAGTTCTTC.

V and J are TRBV6-1 and TRBJ1-2, with D hard to call. The CDR3 consists of 12 residues. V lost 2 bases and J lost 9, with 10 bases in between. Per the germline V gene, CDR1 is MNHNS and CDR2 is SASEGT. CDR3 loop: CASSETGMRYTF. Here the CDR3 DNA reads TGTGCCAGCAGTGAAACCGGGATGCGCTACACCTTC.

The CDR3 DNA is TGTGCCATCAGAACTGTCGTCGAGCCCGGTCAAGCTTTCTTT. Its translation is CAIRTVVEPGQAFF. The rearrangement uses TRBV6-1 and TRBJ1-1; the D is unclear. CDR1 and CDR2 from the germline V gene are MNHNS and SASEGT. The CDR3 contains 14 residues. V was cut by 10 bases and J by 9 bases, with 24 bases left in between.

This clone was seen just once. The rearrangement uses TRBV5-1 and TRBJ2-1, with 7 bases identical to TRBD2. Germline values: CDR1 SGHRS, CDR2 YFSETQ. The V and J ends lost 0 bases and 4 bases, in that order; junction bases with no gene match: 4. The CDR3 has 15 amino acids. CDR3: CASSLAGGNYNEQFF. The CDR3 nucleotides are TGCGCCAGCAGCTTGGCCGGGGGGAATTACAATGAGCAGTTCTTC.

This clone was detected only once. As DNA, the CDR3 is TGTGCCAGCAGCCCCGGGCAGGGCGACTATGGCTACACCTTC. The encoded protein is CASSPGQGDYGYTF. The chain links TRBV5-8 to TRBJ1-2; a weak D match, TRBD1 (5 bases). Between the trimmed V and J ends, which lost 4 bases and 3 bases, there was a span of 13 bases. Germline CDR1 is SGHTS and CDR2 is YDEGEE. The CDR3 runs to 14 residues.

The chain's CDR3 is CASSLGTAGNTIYF. The DNA of the CDR3 is TGTGCCAGCAGCCTCGGGACAGCTGGAAACACCATATATTTT. This sequence joins TRBV9 and TRBJ1-3, with 7 bases fitting TRBD1. Trimming took 4 bases from V and 2 from J; bases not matched to a gene: 3. CDR3 size: 14 residues. CDR1 and CDR2 (germline): SGDLS, YYNGEE.

The V call is TRBV5-1, the J call TRBJ2-3; D call uncertain. Germline V gene data show CDR1 as SGHRS and CDR2 as YFSETQ. The ends were cut back, 1 base at V and 0 bases at J, with 9 bases in the middle. This CDR3 has 15 amino acids. As DNA, the CDR3 is TGCGCCAGCAGCTTGTCCGCCTATAGCACAGATACGCAGTATTTT. This sequence encodes CASSLSAYSTDTQYF.

The chain uses TRBV4-2 and TRBJ2-7; D unclear. The CDR3 totals 13 residues. Trimming stripped 3 bases from V and 0 bases from J, with 6 bases between. CDR1 is LGHNA, CDR2 YNFKEQ, per germline. CDR3 DNA: TGTGCCAGCAGCCAGATAAGCTCCTACGAGCAGTACTTC. It specifies CASSQISSYEQYF.

Comment on this clone: A far larger clone lies a single base away; this is likely a read error. The gene calls are TRBV7-6 and TRBJ1-3, with no clear D. The length of the CDR3 is 12 residues. Germline V gene lookup returns CDR1 SGHVS and CDR2 FNYEAQ. The CDR3 DNA reads TGTGCCAGCAGCTTAGAGGGAAACATCATATATTTT. Translation: CASSLEGNIIYF.

This clone was picked up one time. The chain has TRBV4-2 and TRBJ2-2, with 7 bases lining up with TRBD2. The CDR3 spans 15 residues. The germline gives CDR1 LGHNA, CDR2 YNFKEQ. V lost 3 bases to trimming and J lost 6 bases; unmatched junction nucleotides: 7. CDR3 sequence reads: CASSQGLAEAGELFF. CDR3 in DNA: TGTGCCAGCAGCCAGGGCCTAGCGGAGGCCGGGGAGCTGTTTTTT.

The rearrangement links TRBV29-1 to TRBJ2-3; 9 nucleotides agree with TRBD2. From germline, CDR1 is SQVTM and CDR2 ANQGSEA. CDR3 length equals 14 residues. J lost 1 base, V lost 1 base, and 0 bases had no gene match. The CDR3 bases are TGCAGCGTTGAAGTAGCGGGAGGCACAGATACGCAGTATTTT. Translating gives CSVEVAGGTDTQYF.

The chain links TRBV18 to TRBJ1-2; no firm D call. V dropped 1 base and J dropped 3 bases, with 12 bases sitting between them. The CDR3 is 15 amino acids. The germline V gene encodes CDR1 KGHSH and CDR2 LQKENI. The CDR3 nucleotides are TGTGCCAGCTCACCACAGAAGCAGGCTCACTATGGCTACACCTTC. Translated: CASSPQKQAHYGYTF.

The J gene is TRBJ2-2, the V gene TRBV7-2; D gene ambiguous. CDR1 and CDR2 from the germline V gene are SGHTA and FQGNSA. The CDR3 length is 13 residues. The V and J ends lost 1 base and 4 bases respectively, with 4 bases between them. As DNA, the CDR3 is TGTGCCAGCAGCTTAGAATTCACCGGGGAGCTGTTTTTT. It translates to CASSLEFTGELFF.

The genes are TRBV6-5 and TRBJ1-2; D gene unclear. CDR3 length: 14 residues. V dropped 2 bases and J dropped 4 bases, with 11 bases sitting between them. CDR1 is MNHEY and CDR2 is SVGAGI in the germline V gene. CDR3: CASSYDGEIYGYTF. DNA of the CDR3: TGTGCCAGCAGTTACGATGGGGAGATCTATGGCTACACCTTC.